These 32 T cell receptor beta chains came from one sample sequenced in a study of T cell repertoires in cytomegalovirus infection. TCRdb fed the reads into MiXCR, producing one record per CDR3 protein. This table has nearly 550,000 distinct CDR3 sequences, 16% appearing once. Sequencing was carried out using CD8+ T cells from PBMCs. The origin of the receptors is a human donor in good health (CMV status not recorded). Some clones in this sample may be carry-over from other donors' samples.

V gene TRBV29-1 combines with J gene TRBJ2-7; D is uncertain. The V gene lost 4 bases and the J gene lost 5 bases, with 12 bases spanning the gap. The V gene's germline CDR1 is SQVTM and CDR2 ANQGSEA. This CDR3 contains 12 residues. CDR3 sequence reads: CSVVSAQDEQYF. The CDR3 DNA follows: TGCAGCGTTGTATCGGCTCAGGACGAGCAGTACTTC.

V is TRBV2 and J is TRBJ1-1; D is possibly TRBD1 (6 bases). The CDR3 length is 15 residues. The ends were cut back, 7 bases at V and 1 base at J, with 16 bases in the middle. Per germline, CDR1 SNHLY and CDR2 FYNNEI. CDR3 nucleotide sequence: TGTGCCAGCATTGGGGACGAGGGGGGGAACACTGAAGCTTTCTTT. Amino acid sequence: CASIGDEGGNTEAFF.

This chain connects TRBV5-5 to TRBJ2-3; D is possibly TRBD1 (6 bases). V lost 4 bases and J 2 bases, leaving 8 bases between the germline ends. The CDR3 is 13 residues long. Per germline, CDR1 SGHKS and CDR2 YYEKEE (reference sequence). CDR3 residues: CASSGQHTDTQYF. The CDR3 DNA sequence: TGTGCCAGCAGCGGACAGCACACAGATACGCAGTATTTT.

This clonotype was counted many times. The genes are TRBV7-9 and TRBJ2-1; 8 bases match TRBD2. The trim removed 7 bases at V and 4 bases at J, leaving 6 bases unmatched. Germline-derived CDR1 and CDR2 are SEHNR and FQNEAQ (reference sequence). CDR3 size: 14 residues. In DNA form, the CDR3 reads TGTGCCAGCACCCTTAGCGGGATTTACAATGAGCAGTTCTTC. Translating gives CASTLSGIYNEQFF.

The table lists this clonotype with many counts. J is TRBJ2-1 and V is TRBV7-3, with D unclear. V lost 3 bases to trimming and J lost 8 bases, with 11 bases between them. The CDR3 contains 13 residues. Germline assignment: CDR1 SGHTA and CDR2 FQGTGA. The CDR3 protein is CASSLELRYEQFF. CDR3 sequence (DNA): TGTGCCAGCAGCTTGGAACTTCGGTATGAGCAGTTCTTC.

This clonotype was detected only a few times. CDR3 nucleotide sequence: TGTGCCAGCAGCGATCCGGGACAGGGGAGAGAGACCCAGTACTTC. Residues: CASSDPGQGRETQYF. The rearrangement links TRBV3-1 to TRBJ2-5; the match to TRBD1 covers 10 bases. Germline CDR1 is LGHDT and CDR2 is YNNKEL (reference sequence). V was clipped by 5 bases and J by 4 bases; unmatched bases: 7. CDR3 length: 15 amino acids.

This clonotype was detected many times. The rearrangement uses TRBV5-4 and TRBJ2-1, with a weak D call TRBD2 (5 bases). The CDR3 runs 16 residues. In germline, CDR1 is SGHNT, CDR2 YYREEE (reference sequence). V lost 3 bases to trimming and J lost 10 bases, with 23 bases between them. The CDR3 DNA reads as TGTGCCAGCAGCTGGGTGACGGGCGGGCCATACGGGGAGCAGTTCTTC. Its protein is CASSWVTGGPYGEQFF.

In its sample, this clonotype was seen a few times. The chain combines TRBV6-8 with TRBJ2-7; D is unresolved. Germline V CDR1 and CDR2: MNHGY, SAAAGT. Trimming removed 0 bases at V and 4 bases at J, with 7 bases between. The CDR3 runs to 13 residues. The CDR3 is CASSYSGTYEQYF. As DNA, the CDR3 is TGTGCCAGCAGTTACTCGGGCACATACGAGCAGTACTTC.

In this sample, this clonotype turned up many times. This chain connects TRBV7-9 to TRBJ2-7, with 8 bases lining up with TRBD1. Per the germline V gene, CDR1 is SEHNR and CDR2 is FQNEAQ (reference sequence). J lost 6 bases, V lost 6 bases, and 4 bases had no gene match. The CDR3 is made up of 12 amino acids. The CDR3: CASSRTGGEQYF. CDR3 DNA sequence: TGTGCCAGCAGTCGAACAGGGGGCGAGCAGTACTTC.

This sequence joins TRBV11-3 and TRBJ1-1; D unresolved. The CDR3 extends over 13 amino acids. The germline CDR1 and CDR2 sequences are SGHNT and YENEEA. V was cut by 3 bases and J by 5 bases, with 10 bases left in between. CDR3 nucleotides: TGTGCCAGCAGCTTTGGGGAAGGGACTGAAGCTTTCTTT. Translating it yields CASSFGEGTEAFF.

This clonotype has at least ten counts. The chain couples TRBV20-1 to TRBJ2-5; TRBD1 matches at 7 bases. Germline CDR1 and CDR2: DFQATT and SNEGSKA (reference sequence). V was pared by 3 bases and J by 1 base, with 11 bases of the junction left unmatched. This CDR3 contains 16 residues. CDR3 sequence: CSASPDRATLQETQYF. The CDR3 DNA reads TGCAGTGCTAGCCCCGACAGGGCCACCCTCCAAGAGACCCAGTACTTC.

This clonotype was seen many times. The V gene is TRBV6-5, the J gene TRBJ1-5; TRBD1 agrees at 10 bases. CDR3 length: 16 residues. Germline CDR1 is MNHEY and CDR2 is SVGAGI. The V gene end was trimmed by 5 bases and the J gene end by 6 bases; junction bases not matched to a gene: 10. In DNA form, the CDR3 reads TGTGCCAGCAGTCCTCGGGGGACAGGGGCGACTCAGCCCCAGCATTTT. As protein: CASSPRGTGATQPQHF.

The genes are TRBV29-1 and TRBJ2-7, with 10 nucleotides matching TRBD1. V lost 3 bases to trimming and J lost 2 bases; unmatched junction nucleotides: 1. From germline, CDR1 is SQVTM and CDR2 ANQGSEA. The CDR3 covers 13 residues. The CDR3 nucleotides read TGCAGCGTTGAGGACAGGGGGACCTACGAGCAGTACTTC. It encodes CSVEDRGTYEQYF.

On this clonotype: A much larger clone lies a single base off, so this may be a read error. The conserved phenylalanine or tryptophan is not found at the CDR3 terminus, so this likely reflects a read error. The V gene is TRBV6-6, the J gene TRBJ2-7, with D maybe TRBD1 (6 bases). Germline CDR1 is MNHNY and CDR2 is SVGAGI (reference sequence). Between the trimmed V and J ends, which lost 8 bases and 2 bases, there was a span of 13 bases. The CDR3 is 13 residues long. CDR3 residues: CASSRGPPYEQYL. In DNA, the CDR3 is TGTGCCAGCTCCAGGGGACCTCCCTACGAGCAGTACTTA.

As to this clonotype: A much larger clone lies a single base off, so this may be a read error. The CDR3, as DNA: TGTGCCGGCAGTTACGTCGGAGGGACTAATGAAAAACTGTTTTTT. It translates to CAGSYVGGTNEKLFF. This chain uses TRBV6-6 with TRBJ1-4; D ambiguous. Germline V gives CDR1 MNHNY, CDR2 SVGAGI (reference sequence). The CDR3 loop spans 15 amino acids.

The chain has TRBV15 and TRBJ2-1, with D tentatively TRBD1 or TRBD2 (5 bases each). From germline, CDR1 is LNHNV and CDR2 YYDKDF (reference sequence). V gave up 6 bases and J gave up 4 bases, with 10 bases separating them. CDR3 length: 13 residues. The DNA for the CDR3 is TGTGCCACCAGAATCTGGGGGTACAATGAGCAGTTCTTC. Translation: CATRIWGYNEQFF.

This clonotype was seen at least ten times. The chain recombines TRBV28 with TRBJ2-1; tentative D call: TRBD2 (6 bases). Trimming took off 3 bases at V and 8 bases at J, with 20 bases between the two ends. The CDR3 extends over 16 amino acids. Germline values: CDR1 MDHEN, CDR2 SYDVKM. CDR3: CASSFTGRGFRYEQFF. CDR3 coding DNA: TGTGCCAGCAGTTTTACCGGGAGAGGGTTTAGGTATGAGCAGTTCTTC.

This clonotype came up many times. This chain links TRBV6-1 with TRBJ1-1; a weak D match, TRBD1 (5 bases). This CDR3 is built from 13 residues. The ends were cut back, 5 bases at V and 10 bases at J, with 17 bases in the middle. Germline loops: CDR1 MNHNS, CDR2 SASEGT. In DNA, the CDR3 is TGTGCCAGCAGTTGGAGCGAGGGGCAGGGAGCTTTCTTT. Protein: CASSWSEGQGAFF.

This clonotype was counted a few times. The chain recombines TRBV5-6 with TRBJ2-2, with 10 nucleotides matching TRBD2. V shed 4 bases and J 7 bases; nucleotides not matched to a gene: 10. In germline, CDR1 is SGHDT, CDR2 YYEEEE. This CDR3 has 16 amino acids. CDR3 DNA sequence: TGTGCCAGCAGCACGCAGCGGGGGGGCCTGGGCGGGGAGCTGTTTTTT. As protein: CASSTQRGGLGGELFF.

V gene TRBV5-1 combines with J gene TRBJ2-7; D gene uncertain. Per the germline V gene, CDR1 is SGHRS and CDR2 is YFSETQ. The germline V and J ends were trimmed by 4 bases and 2 bases, with 13 bases remaining between them. The CDR3 covers 14 residues. The CDR3 spells CASSPEPKTYEQYF. The CDR3, as DNA: TGCGCCAGCAGCCCGGAGCCTAAGACCTACGAGCAGTACTTC.

The chain recombines TRBV20-1 with TRBJ2-4; unclear D gene. The germline V gene has CDR1 DFQATT and CDR2 SNEGSKA (reference sequence). The CDR3 has 14 residues. The V end lost 3 bases, the J end lost 2 bases, and 11 bases lay between the germline ends. DNA of the CDR3: TGCAGTGCTAGCGATATAAGGTCCAAAAACATTCAGTACTTC. Amino acids: CSASDIRSKNIQYF.

This clonotype was picked up a small number of times. CDR3 in amino acids: CSARGLAGGFYEQYF. CDR3 DNA: TGCAGTGCTAGAGGACTAGCGGGGGGATTCTACGAGCAGTACTTC. This chain joins TRBV20-1 and TRBJ2-7; 13 bases line up with TRBD2. J gave up 3 bases and V 1 base, and 3 bases lay outside the gene matches. CDR1 is DFQATT, CDR2 SNEGSKA, per germline (reference sequence). The CDR3 runs to 15 residues.

This clonotype occurred many times. V gene TRBV5-5 combines with J gene TRBJ2-1, with TRBD1 as a possible D gene (5 bases). This CDR3 contains 15 residues. Trimming pared 4 bases from V and 5 bases from J, leaving 16 bases between. From germline, CDR1 is SGHKS and CDR2 YYEKEE (reference sequence). The CDR3 nucleotides read TGTGCCAGCAGCCAGAGGCAGGGCTTTAACAATGAGCAGTTCTTC. Amino acid sequence: CASSQRQGFNNEQFF.

This clonotype was seen only a few times. The CDR3 reads CASSLPRGPLSYEQYF. CDR3 coding DNA: TGTGCCAGCAGCCTGCCCCGGGGGCCGTTATCCTACGAGCAGTACTTC. This chain links TRBV7-9 with TRBJ2-7; D assignment may be TRBD1 or TRBD2 (6 bases each). This CDR3 is 16 amino acids long. Germline-derived CDR1 and CDR2 are SEHNR and FQNEAQ (reference sequence). Trimming stripped 5 bases from V and 1 base from J, with 18 bases between.

This clonotype was seen only once. The chain is built from TRBV20-1 and TRBJ1-1; 9 bases align to TRBD1. The CDR3 length is 14 residues. J was trimmed by 8 bases and V by 6 bases; bases with no gene match: 13. In germline, CDR1 is DFQATT, CDR2 SNEGSKA (reference sequence). CDR3 residues: CSAQLTGGVAEAFF. The CDR3 DNA reads TGCAGTGCCCAGTTAACAGGGGGCGTCGCCGAAGCTTTCTTT.

This clonotype was counted at least ten times. The chain is built from TRBV7-3 and TRBJ2-2; D could derive from TRBD1 or TRBD2 (5 bases each). Per the germline V gene, CDR1 is SGHTA and CDR2 is FQGTGA. The CDR3 loop spans 13 amino acids. V lost 2 bases to trimming and J lost 6 bases, with 7 bases between them. The CDR3 sequence: CASSLVGAGELFF. The CDR3 bases are TGTGCCAGCAGCTTAGTGGGGGCCGGGGAGCTGTTTTTT.

The sample holds many counts of this clonotype. This chain uses TRBV7-9 with TRBJ1-2; 7 bases are a match to TRBD1. V dropped 0 bases and J dropped 9; count of bases not matched to a gene: 7. Germline lookup yields CDR1 SEHNR and CDR2 FQNEAQ (reference sequence). CDR3 size: 14 residues. The CDR3 coding sequence is TGTGCCAGCAGCTTAGCAGGGGGCGAACGGAGCTACACCTTC. Protein sequence: CASSLAGGERSYTF.

At least ten counts were recorded for this clonotype. The chain links TRBV7-8 to TRBJ1-2; D is ambiguous. CDR3 size: 15 residues. V lost 4 bases and J 7 bases, leaving 19 bases between the germline ends. The germline V gene has CDR1 SGHVS and CDR2 FQNEAQ. CDR3 residues: CASSSSPGRRGGYTF. As DNA, the CDR3 is TGTGCCAGCAGCTCCAGCCCCGGCAGGCGGGGTGGCTACACCTTC. Based on the CDR3 plus reference TRBV7-8 and TRBJ1-2, the full variable domain is GAGVSQSPRYKVAKRGQDVALRCDPISGHVSLFWYQQALGQGPEFLTYFQNEAQLDKSGLPSDRFFAERPEGSVSTLKIQRTQQEDSAVYLCASSSSPGRRGGYTFGSGTRLTVV.

CDR3 nucleotides: TGTGCCAGCGAAACGACAGTTAGCAATCAGCCCCAGCATTTT. Its protein is CASETTVSNQPQHF. This chain connects TRBV6-1 to TRBJ1-5, with a tentative D call TRBD1 (5 bases). This CDR3 contains 14 residues. From germline, CDR1 is MNHNS and CDR2 SASEGT. V was clipped by 8 bases and J by 0 bases, with 11 bases between them.

This rearrangement joins TRBV10-2 to TRBJ2-1, with TRBD1 matching over 7 bases. There are 14 residues in the CDR3. Germline trimming cut 5 bases from V and 3 bases from J; bases unmatched to any gene: 4. The germline CDR1 and CDR2 sequences are WSHSY and SAAADI. The CDR3 region has the DNA TGCGCCAGCAGTCCTGGACAGGTCTACAATGAGCAGTTCTTC. It yields the protein CASSPGQVYNEQFF.

The CDR3 nucleotides are TGCAGTGCTAGAGCCCCCCGCTCGGGCGGGAGGGTAAACATTCAGTACTTC. It specifies CSARAPRSGGRVNIQYF. V and J are TRBV20-1 and TRBJ2-4; 9 bases line up with TRBD2. Per the germline V gene, CDR1 is DFQATT and CDR2 is SNEGSKA (reference sequence). Trimming removed 1 base from V and 6 bases from J; junction bases left unmatched: 13. This CDR3 is 17 amino acids long.

The sample holds many counts of this clonotype. V is TRBV4-1 and J is TRBJ2-7; 8 nucleotides agree with TRBD1. CDR1 is MGHRA, CDR2 YSYEKL, per germline. J was trimmed by 1 base and V by 3 bases; bases with no gene match: 8. The CDR3 extends over 16 amino acids. This CDR3 reads CASSQDTGGLSYEQYF. In nucleotides, the CDR3 is TGCGCCAGCAGCCAGGACACAGGGGGTCTATCCTACGAGCAGTACTTC.